These 27 T cell receptor beta chains came from one sample sequenced in a study of cytomegalovirus exposure and HLA in healthy donors. 13 Jbeta primers and 60 Vbeta primers were used for the PCR. The data were produced by immunoSEQ multiplex PCR, yet TCRdb's version contains in-frame clones alone and is incomplete. The sample yields about 90,000 clones, less than 85% seen once. Source material: PBMCs. Receptors were obtained from a woman aged 55-70 years in good health and CMV-seropositive.

This clone was detected only a few times. V and J are TRBV6-1 and TRBJ1-2; D uncertain. Trimming pared 2 bases from V and 2 bases from J, leaving 12 bases between. Per the germline V gene, CDR1 is MNHNS and CDR2 is SASEGT. This CDR3 is 15 amino acids long. The CDR3 is CASSETGRFNYGYTF. The CDR3 DNA follows: TGTGCCAGCAGTGAAACGGGAAGATTCAACTATGGCTACACCTTC.

J is TRBJ2-3 and V is TRBV5-4; 8 bases line up with TRBD1. V shed 4 bases, J shed 2 bases, and the junction held 6 bases outside the gene matches. From germline, CDR1 is SGHNT and CDR2 YYREEE (reference sequence). This CDR3 is built from 15 residues. The CDR3 here is CASSPPGQDTDTQYF. The CDR3 DNA is TGTGCCAGCAGCCCCCCGGGACAGGACACAGATACGCAGTATTTT.

The CDR3 spells CASRGREVIYNEQFF. DNA for the CDR3: TGCGCCAGCAGAGGGCGGGAGGTAATCTACAATGAGCAGTTCTTC. V and J are TRBV10-2 and TRBJ2-1, with TRBD2 matching 8 bases. V shed 6 bases, J shed 3 bases, and the junction held 7 bases outside the gene matches. Germline values: CDR1 WSHSY, CDR2 SAAADI. The CDR3 loop spans 15 amino acids.

This clone was counted between two and nine times. The chain employs TRBV5-1 and TRBJ1-2; maybe TRBD1 (6 bases). V was pared by 4 bases and J by 4 bases, with 14 bases between. CDR3 length: 14 residues. The germline V gene has CDR1 SGHRS and CDR2 YFSETQ. DNA of the CDR3: TGCGCCAGCAGCGATACAGGGTTTGGCTATGGCTACACCTTC. It is translated as CASSDTGFGYGYTF.

This clone occurred a few times. V and J are TRBV5-6 and TRBJ2-1; D possibly corresponds to TRBD2 (5 bases). The CDR3 is 15 amino acids. V lost 6 bases and J lost 4, with 17 bases in between. Germline values: CDR1 SGHDT, CDR2 YYEEEE. The CDR3 DNA reads TGTGCCAGCAACTCCCTAGTTGCGGGTTACAATGAGCAGTTCTTC. Protein product: CASNSLVAGYNEQFF. Looking up the rest from reference TRBV5-6 and TRBJ2-1 gives the full variable domain: DAGVTQSPTHLIKTRGQQVTLRCSPKSGHDTVSWYQQALGQGPQFIFQYYEEEERQRGNFPDRFSGHQFPNYSSELNVNALLLGDSALYLCASNSLVAGYNEQFFGPGTRLTVL.

This clone has a handful of counts. This sequence joins TRBV6-5 and TRBJ1-1; D gene ambiguous. The germline gives CDR1 MNHEY, CDR2 SVGAGI. V was shortened by 5 bases and J by 10 bases, with 17 bases between the two germline ends. The CDR3 spans 13 residues. As DNA, the CDR3 is TGTGCCAGCAGTCCCCCAGGTCTTTCTGGAGCTTTCTTT. Its translation: CASSPPGLSGAFF.

As for this clone: The same CDR3 can be traced to other DNA sequences in this sample. The CDR3 loop is CSVGGQLNTEAFF. CDR3 DNA: TGCAGCGTTGGTGGGCAGTTGAACACTGAAGCTTTCTTT. V gene TRBV29-1 combines with J gene TRBJ1-1; no clear D gene. From germline, CDR1 is SQVTM and CDR2 ANQGSEA. The CDR3 sequence is 13 residues long. The V end was cut by 4 bases, the J end by 0 bases, with 9 bases between.

V usage is TRBV7-9 and J usage is TRBJ2-3; a weak D match, TRBD2 (5 bases). CDR3 length equals 15 residues. Trimming removed 5 bases from V and 2 bases from J, with 14 bases in between. Per the germline V gene, CDR1 is SEHNR and CDR2 is FQNEAQ (reference sequence). The CDR3 loop reads CASSNRDPNTDTQYF. The CDR3 region has the DNA TGTGCCAGCAGCAACCGGGATCCTAACACAGATACGCAGTATTTT.

The gene calls are TRBV6-7 and TRBJ2-1; 11 bases are a match to TRBD2. TRBV6-7 is an ORF; its function is uncertain. V was clipped by 9 bases and J by 4 bases; unmatched bases: 11. The CDR3 loop spans 16 amino acids. CDR3 amino acids: CASSGLAEGAYNEQFF. Written as DNA, the CDR3 is TGTGCCAGTTCGGGACTAGCGGAGGGGGCGTACAATGAGCAGTTCTTC.

The rearrangement joins TRBV9 to TRBJ1-1, with a possible D match to TRBD1 (6 bases). This CDR3 is built from 14 residues. Germline CDR1 reads SGDLS; CDR2 reads YYNGEE. V was trimmed by 3 bases and J by 4 bases, leaving 13 bases between them. DNA of the CDR3: TGTGCCAGCAGCGCACAACAGGGTCTCACTGAAGCTTTCTTT. Protein sequence: CASSAQQGLTEAFF.

The sample holds one count of this clone. This sequence joins TRBV9 and TRBJ2-2, with 8 bases that match TRBD2. There are 15 residues in the CDR3. V lost 4 bases and J lost 2; bases outside the gene matches: 4. CDR1 and CDR2 from the germline V gene are SGDLS and YYNGEE. CDR3 DNA sequence: TGTGCCAGCAGCCCGACTAGCGCCAACACCGGGGAGCTGTTTTTT. It is translated as CASSPTSANTGELFF. The full variable domain, its missing parts supplied by reference TRBV9 and TRBJ2-2, is DSGVTQTPKHLITATGQRVTLRCSPRSGDLSVYWYQQSLDQGLQFLIQYYNGEERAKGNILERFSAQQFPDLHSELNLSSLELGDSALYFCASSPTSANTGELFFGEGSRLTVL.

This chain links TRBV6-1 with TRBJ2-7; TRBD1 matches at 7 bases. CDR1 and CDR2 (germline): MNHNS, SASEGT. V was pared by 9 bases and J by 2 bases, with 7 bases of the junction left unmatched. The CDR3 loop spans 13 amino acids. For the CDR3, the DNA is TGTGCCAGTAGTACAGGGGATCCCTACGAGCAGTACTTC. Translated, it gives CASSTGDPYEQYF.

The chain recombines TRBV5-1 with TRBJ2-7, with D maybe TRBD2 (6 bases). Germline loops: CDR1 SGHRS, CDR2 YFSETQ. This CDR3 is built from 14 residues. V lost 4 bases, J lost 2 bases, and 13 bases lay in between. The DNA of the CDR3 is TGCGCCAGCAGCGCAGGGACTGGCCCCTACGAGCAGTACTTC. Its protein product is CASSAGTGPYEQYF.

V and J are TRBV7-9 and TRBJ1-1; D uncertain. The CDR3 totals 12 residues. V gave up 1 base and J gave up 14 bases, with 14 bases separating them. Germline loops: CDR1 SEHNR, CDR2 FQNEAQ (reference sequence). The CDR3 loop is CASSLGGWVGFF. DNA for the CDR3: TGTGCCAGCAGCTTAGGTGGTTGGGTGGGCTTCTTT.

In this sample, this clone turned up once. The chain is built from TRBV5-4 and TRBJ2-7; TRBD2 is a possible D gene (5 bases). The germline V gene has CDR1 SGHNT and CDR2 YYREEE (reference sequence). Trimming left V 4 bases short and J 4 bases short, with 18 bases between. This CDR3 contains 15 residues. CDR3 in amino acids: CASSPGVARTYEQYF. In DNA, the CDR3 is TGTGCCAGCAGCCCCGGGGTAGCGCGAACTTACGAGCAGTACTTC.

The chain is built from TRBV5-1 and TRBJ1-6; 7 bases align to TRBD1. The CDR3 spans 15 residues. Trimming removed 0 bases from V and 5 bases from J; junction bases left unmatched: 2. Germline V lookup: CDR1 SGHRS, CDR2 YFSETQ. CDR3 region: CASSLVDRNNSPLHF. CDR3 in DNA: TGCGCCAGCAGCTTGGTGGACAGGAATAATTCACCCCTCCACTTT.

The chain carries TRBV14 and TRBJ1-5; D ambiguous. The germline V gene encodes CDR1 SGHDN and CDR2 FVKESK. V was clipped by 0 bases and J by 5 bases, with 5 bases between them. The CDR3 covers 13 residues. CDR3 sequence (DNA): TGTGCCAGCAGCCAAGATACAGATCAGCCCCAGCATTTT. Protein sequence: CASSQDTDQPQHF.

The rearrangement uses TRBV5-4 and TRBJ2-5; 7 bases are shared with TRBD2. The CDR3 loop spans 11 amino acids. CDR1 SGHNT and CDR2 YYREEE come from the germline V gene (reference sequence). V trimming: 5 bases; J trimming: 11 bases; junction bases outside the gene matches: 6. The CDR3 region is CASSGGREQYF. CDR3 sequence (DNA): TGTGCCAGCAGTGGAGGGAGGGAGCAGTACTTC. Full variable domain (remainder filled in from reference TRBV5-4 and TRBJ2-5): ETGVTQSPTHLIKTRGQQVTLRCSSQSGHNTVSWYQQALGQGPQFIFQYYREEENGRGNFPPRFSGLQFPNYSSELNVNALELDDSALYLCASSGGREQYFGPGTRLLVL.

This clone was observed a handful of times. This rearrangement joins TRBV6-5 to TRBJ2-7; 8 bases map to TRBD2. The germline gives CDR1 MNHEY, CDR2 SVGAGI. The CDR3 covers 16 residues. The V gene end was trimmed by 0 bases and the J gene end by 6 bases; junction bases not matched to a gene: 10. The chain's CDR3 is CASSYSMTGGGSEQYF. DNA of the CDR3: TGTGCCAGCAGTTACTCGATGACGGGAGGGGGGTCCGAGCAGTACTTC.

J is TRBJ1-5 and V is TRBV28; D possibly corresponds to TRBD1 (5 bases). Trimming cost V 7 bases and J 11 bases, with 24 bases left between them. There are 15 residues in the CDR3. Germline CDR1 reads MDHEN; CDR2 reads SYDVKM. Here the CDR3 reads CASTFSPNRSPAQHF. The CDR3 bases are TGTGCCAGCACCTTCTCCCCCAACAGGTCTCCGGCCCAGCATTTT.

The J gene is TRBJ2-3, the V gene TRBV6-1; the D is unclear. The V gene lost 11 bases and the J gene lost 6 bases, with 12 bases spanning the gap. Germline assignment: CDR1 MNHNS and CDR2 SASEGT. CDR3 size: 11 residues. CDR3 sequence: CAALLWDTQYF. The CDR3 coding sequence is TGTGCCGCCCTACTCTGGGATACGCAGTATTTT.

The V and J genes are TRBV28 and TRBJ2-3, with 10 nucleotides matching TRBD1. The CDR3 is made up of 15 amino acids. From germline, CDR1 is MDHEN and CDR2 SYDVKM. The trim removed 5 bases at V and 4 bases at J, leaving 6 bases unmatched. The CDR3 DNA sequence: TGTGCCAGCAGTCCCCCGGGACAGGGGCCAGATACGCAGTATTTT. Translated: CASSPPGQGPDTQYF.

CDR3 in DNA: TGTGCCAGCAGTGAAGACCGGTCGGCGGCCGGGGAGCTGTTTTTT. This codes for CASSEDRSAAGELFF. The chain is built from TRBV2 and TRBJ2-2; D gene uncertain. CDR1 and CDR2 from the germline V gene are SNHLY and FYNNEI. The CDR3 is 15 amino acids. V lost 1 base to trimming and J lost 6 bases, with 12 bases between them.

The rearrangement uses TRBV14 and TRBJ1-4; a possible D gene is TRBD1 (5 bases). The CDR3 covers 17 residues. The V end lost 1 base, the J end lost 10 bases, and 22 bases lay between the germline ends. Germline V lookup: CDR1 SGHDN, CDR2 FVKESK. CDR3 DNA: TGTGCCAGCAGCCAAGGAGGGGCCGGGCCCATCGGGGGAAAACTGTTTTTT. Amino acids: CASSQGGAGPIGGKLFF.

The gene calls are TRBV7-6 and TRBJ2-7; 9 bases are shared with TRBD2. This CDR3 region has 15 residues. Germline V gene data show CDR1 as SGHVS and CDR2 as FNYEAQ. The V and J ends lost 2 bases and 5 bases, in that order; junction bases with no gene match: 7. CDR3 in amino acids: CASSLWAGGMDEQYF. The CDR3, as DNA: TGTGCCAGCAGCTTATGGGCGGGAGGGATGGACGAGCAGTACTTC. The whole variable domain, remainder taken from reference TRBV7-6 and TRBJ2-7, is GAGVSQSPRYKVTKRGQDVALRCDPISGHVSLYWYRQALGQGPEFLTYFNYEAQQDKSGLPNDRFSAERPEGSISTLTIQRTEQRDSAMYRCASSLWAGGMDEQYFGPGTRLTVT.

The DNA for the CDR3 is TGCGCCAGCAGTCATCCTACCCGATTAGCGGGGCCTGTCAACGAGCAGTACTTC. It specifies CASSHPTRLAGPVNEQYF. This sequence joins TRBV23-1 and TRBJ2-7, with 8 bases fitting TRBD2. Being an ORF, TRBV23-1 has a function that is uncertain. This CDR3 is built from 18 residues. V shed 3 bases and J 5 bases; nucleotides not matched to a gene: 18.

The chain couples TRBV28 to TRBJ2-7; D is possibly TRBD1 (6 bases). CDR1 is MDHEN and CDR2 is SYDVKM in the germline V gene. The CDR3 runs 18 residues. Trimming stripped 2 bases from V and 0 bases from J, with 20 bases between. The CDR3 loop reads CASSLGDIERLDSYEQYF. As DNA, the CDR3 is TGTGCCAGCAGTTTAGGGGACATTGAACGGCTCGACTCCTACGAGCAGTACTTC.